This paragraph reports one T cell receptor beta chain. The authors' processing: Estimation of nucleated cell counts was performed using reference gene primer amplification. The table came from immunoSEQ multiplex PCR; TCRdb's copy has only in-frame clones and leaves some out. V and J calls and clone size are those listed in that table; D and trimming were worked out from the DNA. The table has a few hundred thousand clones, 88% seen once. The study recruited people aged 18 to 89 years across around 24 US areas. In assigning cohorts, the study relied on participant-reported clinical history. This CDR3 region has 13 residues. Germline V CDR1 and CDR2: SQVTM, ANQGSEA. After removal of 5 bases from V and 4 bases from J, the junction contained 5 bases not matched to a gene. The record originates from a study of blood T cell repertoires in COVID-19. In the study overall: Samples taken during acute and convalescent COVID-19 were collected in the United States, Italy and Spain.

Sequenced material: PBMCs or T cells enriched from blood (not recorded which). V gene TRBV29-1 combines with J gene TRBJ1-1, with 9 bases matching TRBD1. The receptor was isolated from a woman aged 45-65 years who had recovered from COVID-19. Here the CDR3 DNA reads TGCAGCGTTACCAGACAGGGGGGCACTGAAGCTTTCTTT. Its protein is CSVTRQGGTEAFF.